The clone carrying this TCR beta chain was counted many times. This sample stems from a study of T-cell reconstitution after alpha-beta-depleted transplantation in children. A library of TCRbeta sequences, prepared with unique molecular identifiers, was generated. A single record per CDR3 protein comes from TCRdb applying MiXCR to the PCR reads. The repertoire has under 750,000 distinct CDR3 sequences, about 23% of them found once; the top ten carry around 14%. The CDR3 length is 14 residues. J gave up 5 bases and V 5 bases, and 3 bases lay outside the gene matches. Germline V lookup: CDR1 MNHEY, CDR2 SVGAGI.

This clonotype originated in a boy less than two years old who had a stem cell transplant for acute myeloid leukemia, so the T cells may come from the graft donor. The sequenced sample was PBMCs, mostly from graft donor cells, obtained 360 days after TCRalphabeta/CD19-depleted stem cell transplant. The J gene is TRBJ2-3, the V gene TRBV6-5, with 11 bases fitting TRBD1. CDR3 protein: CASSRTGGRDTQYF. The CDR3 DNA reads as TGTGCCAGCAGTCGGACAGGGGGCAGAGATACGCAGTATTTT.